A selection of T cell receptor beta chains follows, all from one sample in a study of cytomegalovirus exposure and HLA in healthy donors. The assay was immunoSEQ multiplex PCR, and TCRdb's table has in-frame clones only and misses some. Counted here are under 150,000 clones, about 68% occurring once; the ten biggest clones make up around 4.2%. What was sequenced was PBMCs. All receptors derive from a woman in her 40s in good health and CMV-seropositive. Each CDR3 is given with its conserved first and last residue. A D gene is named only where the DNA matches it firmly. Not all rows give a size; the values are once, few, many and, for expanded clones, a class.

D gene: NA
clone size: NA
V gene: TRBV4-1
J gene: TRBJ1-1
CDR3 length: 16
CDR3 protein: CASSSPPGQQNTEAFF
CDR3 DNA: TGCGCCAGCAGCTCTCCTCCGGGACAACAGAACACTGAAGCTTTCTTT

D gene: NA
clone size: NA
V gene: TRBV28
J gene: TRBJ1-3
CDR3 length: 13
CDR3 protein: CASSLSGLNTIYF
CDR3 DNA: TGTGCCAGCAGTTTGTCAGGGCTAAACACCATATATTTT

D gene: NA
clone size: once
V gene: TRBV6-1
J gene: TRBJ1-1
CDR3 length: 13
CDR3 protein: CAGQISQNTEAFF
CDR3 DNA: TGTGCCGGACAGATCTCCCAGAACACTGAAGCTTTCTTT

D gene: NA
clone size: few
V gene: TRBV4-2
J gene: TRBJ1-5
CDR3 length: 17
CDR3 protein: CASSPLRGRFSNQPQHF
CDR3 DNA: TGTGCCAGCAGCCCACTGCGTGGGAGGTTTAGCAATCAGCCCCAGCATTTT

D gene: NA
clone size: NA
V gene: TRBV18
J gene: TRBJ2-5
CDR3 length: 13
CDR3 protein: CASSSGRSETQYF
CDR3 DNA: TGTGCCAGCTCATCGGGGAGGTCAGAGACCCAGTACTTC

D gene: TRBD2
clone size: NA
V gene: TRBV7-3
J gene: TRBJ2-3
CDR3 length: 16
CDR3 protein: CASSPRGGRTSDTQYF
CDR3 DNA: TGTGCCAGCAGCCCCCGGGGGGGGAGGACTTCAGATACGCAGTATTTT

D gene: TRBD2
clone size: NA
V gene: TRBV19
J gene: TRBJ2-7
CDR3 length: 17
CDR3 protein: CASRPSGATSGTYEQYF
CDR3 DNA: TGTGCCAGTAGGCCTAGCGGGGCGACTAGCGGAACCTACGAGCAGTACTTC

D gene: NA
clone size: NA
V gene: TRBV4-2
J gene: TRBJ2-3
CDR3 length: 15
CDR3 protein: CASSPSGSGADTQYF
CDR3 DNA: TGTGCCAGCAGCCCCTCTGGGTCAGGGGCAGATACGCAGTATTTT

D gene: TRBD2
clone size: NA
V gene: TRBV27
J gene: TRBJ2-5
CDR3 length: 16
CDR3 protein: CASSLSSGGAGETQYF
CDR3 DNA: TGTGCCAGCAGTTTGAGTAGCGGGGGGGCCGGGGAGACCCAGTACTTC

D gene: NA
clone size: NA
V gene: TRBV4-2
J gene: TRBJ2-1
CDR3 length: 14
CDR3 protein: CASSQDGGRGEQFF
CDR3 DNA: TGTGCCAGCAGCCAAGATGGCGGTCGGGGTGAGCAGTTCTTC

D gene: NA
clone size: NA
V gene: TRBV5-6
J gene: TRBJ1-1
CDR3 length: 15
CDR3 protein: CASSLGQGMHTEAFF
CDR3 DNA: TGTGCCAGCAGCTTGGGGCAGGGGATGCACACTGAAGCTTTCTTT

D gene: NA
clone size: NA
V gene: TRBV28
J gene: TRBJ2-7
CDR3 length: 11
CDR3 protein: CASTSSYEQYF
CDR3 DNA: TGTGCCAGCACCAGCTCCTACGAGCAGTACTTC

D gene: NA
clone size: NA
V gene: TRBV14
J gene: TRBJ2-7
CDR3 length: 15
CDR3 protein: CASSQFSGSSYEQYF
CDR3 DNA: TGTGCCAGCAGCCAATTTTCGGGGTCCTCCTACGAGCAGTACTTC

D gene: NA
clone size: NA
V gene: TRBV7-3
J gene: TRBJ2-7
CDR3 length: 15
CDR3 protein: CASSLAPQGPYEQYF
CDR3 DNA: TGTGCCAGCAGCTTAGCCCCACAGGGCCCCTACGAGCAGTACTTC

D gene: NA
clone size: once
V gene: TRBV5-1
J gene: TRBJ1-1
CDR3 length: 16
CDR3 protein: CASNSYVGHENTEAFF
CDR3 DNA: TGCGCCAGCAACTCCTACGTGGGACACGAGAACACTGAAGCTTTCTTT

D gene: TRBD1
clone size: NA
V gene: TRBV29-1
J gene: TRBJ1-2
CDR3 length: 14
CDR3 protein: CSVEAGGRNYGYTF
CDR3 DNA: TGCAGCGTTGAAGCAGGGGGACGGAACTATGGCTACACCTTC

D gene: TRBD1
clone size: NA
V gene: TRBV4-3
J gene: TRBJ1-2
CDR3 length: 17
CDR3 protein: CASSQDRGTGVAYGYTF
CDR3 DNA: TGCGCCAGCAGCCAAGATAGAGGGACAGGGGTTGCCTATGGCTACACCTTC

D gene: TRBD1
clone size: few
V gene: TRBV9
J gene: TRBJ2-2
CDR3 length: 16
CDR3 protein: CASSATGGTNTGELFF
CDR3 DNA: TGTGCCAGCAGCGCAACAGGGGGTACGAACACCGGGGAGCTGTTTTTT

D gene: TRBD1
clone size: NA
V gene: TRBV4-2
J gene: TRBJ1-2
CDR3 length: 17
CDR3 protein: CASSQDLGLGGSDGYTF
CDR3 DNA: TGTGCCAGCAGCCAAGATCTAGGTTTAGGGGGCAGCGATGGCTACACCTTC

D gene: TRBD2
clone size: NA
V gene: TRBV11-1
J gene: TRBJ2-1
CDR3 length: 15
CDR3 protein: CASSLAGGLADEQFF
CDR3 DNA: TGTGCCAGCAGCTTAGCGGGCGGACTAGCGGACGAGCAGTTCTTC

D gene: NA
clone size: NA
V gene: TRBV7-2
J gene: TRBJ1-4
CDR3 length: 15
CDR3 protein: CASRRGQSINEKLFF
CDR3 DNA: TGTGCCAGCAGACGAGGACAGTCCATTAATGAAAAACTGTTTTTT

D gene: TRBD2
clone size: NA
V gene: TRBV18
J gene: TRBJ2-7
CDR3 length: 14
CDR3 protein: CASSTGTSGYEQYF
CDR3 DNA: TGTGCCAGCTCAACCGGGACTAGCGGGTACGAGCAGTACTTC

D gene: NA
clone size: few
V gene: TRBV5-4
J gene: TRBJ1-2
CDR3 length: 14
CDR3 protein: CASSPDRSNYGYTF
CDR3 DNA: TGTGCCAGCAGCCCGGACAGATCTAACTATGGCTACACCTTC

D gene: TRBD2
clone size: NA
V gene: TRBV6-5
J gene: TRBJ2-5
CDR3 length: 14
CDR3 protein: CASSPPGLPETQYF
CDR3 DNA: TGTGCCAGCAGTCCACCGGGACTACCAGAGACCCAGTACTTC

D gene: TRBD1
clone size: NA
V gene: TRBV6-1
J gene: TRBJ1-3
CDR3 length: 14
CDR3 protein: CASSDRDRADTIYF
CDR3 DNA: TGTGCCAGCAGTGACCGGGACAGGGCGGACACCATATATTTT

D gene: TRBD1
clone size: NA
V gene: TRBV7-9
J gene: TRBJ2-7
CDR3 length: 14
CDR3 protein: CASSSPDRDYEQYF
CDR3 DNA: TGTGCCAGCAGCTCCCCGGACAGGGACTACGAGCAGTACTTC

D gene: NA
clone size: once
V gene: TRBV30
J gene: TRBJ2-7
CDR3 length: 14
CDR3 protein: CAWSRGLSSYEQYF
CDR3 DNA: TGTGCCTGGTCCAGAGGCCTTAGCTCCTACGAGCAGTACTTC

D gene: NA
clone size: NA
V gene: TRBV21-1
J gene: TRBJ2-1
CDR3 length: 13
CDR3 protein: CASGLAGASEQFF
CDR3 DNA: TGTGCCAGCGGACTAGCGGGAGCGAGTGAGCAGTTCTTC

D gene: TRBD1
clone size: NA
V gene: TRBV18
J gene: TRBJ2-1
CDR3 length: 14
CDR3 protein: CASSPQTGQNEQFF
CDR3 DNA: TGTGCCAGCTCACCTCAAACGGGACAGAATGAGCAGTTCTTC

D gene: NA
clone size: once
V gene: TRBV7-9
J gene: TRBJ1-2
CDR3 length: 15
CDR3 protein: CASSLTGPSRYGYTF
CDR3 DNA: TGTGCCAGCAGCCTTACAGGGCCCTCTCGCTATGGCTACACCTTC

D gene: TRBD1
clone size: NA
V gene: TRBV14
J gene: TRBJ2-5
CDR3 length: 16
CDR3 protein: CASSQHRDRAQETQYF
CDR3 DNA: TGTGCCAGCAGCCAACACCGGGACAGAGCTCAAGAGACCCAGTACTTC

D gene: TRBD2
clone size: NA
V gene: TRBV29-1
J gene: TRBJ2-1
CDR3 length: 14
CDR3 protein: CSVVFSGRFNEQFF
CDR3 DNA: TGCAGCGTAGTTTTCAGCGGGAGGTTCAATGAGCAGTTCTTC

D gene: NA
clone size: NA
V gene: TRBV9
J gene: TRBJ1-2
CDR3 length: 15
CDR3 protein: CASSVAPGDNYGYTF
CDR3 DNA: TGTGCCAGCAGCGTAGCTCCGGGTGATAACTATGGCTACACCTTC

D gene: TRBD2
clone size: few
V gene: TRBV14
J gene: TRBJ2-7
CDR3 length: 15
CDR3 protein: CASSPGLAGSYEQYF
CDR3 DNA: TGTGCCAGCAGCCCAGGACTAGCGGGATCCTACGAGCAGTACTTC

D gene: TRBD2
clone size: NA
V gene: TRBV15
J gene: TRBJ2-7
CDR3 length: 18
CDR3 protein: CATSTAPAGATNLYEQYF
CDR3 DNA: TGTGCCACCAGCACTGCCCCCGCGGGAGCTACCAACCTCTACGAGCAGTACTTC

D gene: TRBD1
clone size: NA
V gene: TRBV5-1
J gene: TRBJ2-6
CDR3 length: 16
CDR3 protein: CASSWTGFSGANVLTF
CDR3 DNA: TGCGCCAGCAGTTGGACAGGGTTCTCTGGGGCCAACGTCCTGACTTTC

D gene: TRBD1
clone size: NA
V gene: TRBV7-2
J gene: TRBJ1-3
CDR3 length: 16
CDR3 protein: CASSPRQGGTGNTIYF
CDR3 DNA: TGTGCCAGCAGCCCCCGACAGGGCGGAACTGGAAACACCATATATTTT

D gene: TRBD1
clone size: NA
V gene: TRBV7-3
J gene: TRBJ1-2
CDR3 length: 13
CDR3 protein: CASSRGQGDGYTF
CDR3 DNA: TGTGCCAGCAGCCGAGGACAGGGTGATGGCTACACCTTC

D gene: TRBD2
clone size: NA
V gene: TRBV13
J gene: TRBJ2-5
CDR3 length: 15
CDR3 protein: CASSFRRGNQETQYF
CDR3 DNA: TGTGCCAGCAGCTTCCGGCGGGGGAACCAAGAGACCCAGTACTTC

D gene: TRBD1
clone size: once
V gene: TRBV11-3
J gene: TRBJ2-5
CDR3 length: 17
CDR3 protein: CASSLGGDRGLQETQYF
CDR3 DNA: TGTGCCAGCAGCTTAGGGGGGGACAGGGGGCTTCAAGAGACCCAGTACTTC

D gene: TRBD2
clone size: NA
V gene: TRBV4-2
J gene: TRBJ2-3
CDR3 length: 18
CDR3 protein: CASSQGGLAGVGTDTQYF
CDR3 DNA: TGTGCCAGCAGCCAAGGGGGACTAGCGGGAGTGGGAACAGATACGCAGTATTTT

D gene: NA
clone size: few
V gene: TRBV11-1
J gene: TRBJ1-1
CDR3 length: 14
CDR3 protein: CASSLDQGFTEAFF
CDR3 DNA: TGTGCCAGCAGCTTAGATCAGGGGTTCACTGAAGCTTTCTTT

D gene: NA
clone size: few
V gene: TRBV30
J gene: TRBJ2-7
CDR3 length: 12
CDR3 protein: CAWGGTDYEQYF
CDR3 DNA: TGTGCCTGGGGGGGGACAGACTACGAGCAGTACTTC

D gene: TRBD1
clone size: NA
V gene: TRBV9
J gene: TRBJ1-1
CDR3 length: 14
CDR3 protein: CASSKTGGDTEAFF
CDR3 DNA: TGTGCCAGCAGCAAAACAGGGGGTGACACTGAAGCTTTCTTT

D gene: TRBD1
clone size: NA
V gene: TRBV5-1
J gene: TRBJ1-6
CDR3 length: 12
CDR3 protein: CASSLQGEALHF
CDR3 DNA: TGCGCCAGCAGCCTACAGGGGGAGGCCCTCCACTTT

D gene: TRBD2
clone size: few
V gene: TRBV6-5
J gene: TRBJ2-1
CDR3 length: 16
CDR3 protein: CASSYSIAGSYNEQFF
CDR3 DNA: TGTGCCAGCAGTTACTCGATAGCGGGCTCCTACAATGAGCAGTTCTTC

D gene: NA
clone size: NA
V gene: TRBV4-3
J gene: TRBJ1-1
CDR3 length: 13
CDR3 protein: CASSLSMDTEAFF
CDR3 DNA: TGCGCCAGCAGCCTTTCTATGGACACTGAAGCTTTCTTT

D gene: NA
clone size: NA
V gene: TRBV9
J gene: TRBJ1-5
CDR3 length: 13
CDR3 protein: CASSGGGGEPQHF
CDR3 DNA: TGTGCCAGCAGCGGGGGGGGCGGGGAGCCCCAGCATTTT

D gene: TRBD1
clone size: NA
V gene: TRBV19
J gene: TRBJ1-4
CDR3 length: 17
CDR3 protein: CASSTQGAGATNEKLFF
CDR3 DNA: TGTGCCAGTAGTACCCAGGGGGCCGGTGCAACTAATGAAAAACTGTTTTTT

D gene: TRBD1
clone size: NA
V gene: TRBV7-6
J gene: TRBJ2-7
CDR3 length: 16
CDR3 protein: CASSSEGGQGPYEQYF
CDR3 DNA: TGTGCCAGCAGCTCTGAGGGAGGACAGGGGCCCTACGAGCAGTACTTC

D gene: TRBD2
clone size: NA
V gene: TRBV5-1
J gene: TRBJ2-5
CDR3 length: 15
CDR3 protein: CASSLGAGGWETQYF
CDR3 DNA: TGCGCCAGCAGCTTAGGAGCGGGAGGTTGGGAGACCCAGTACTTC